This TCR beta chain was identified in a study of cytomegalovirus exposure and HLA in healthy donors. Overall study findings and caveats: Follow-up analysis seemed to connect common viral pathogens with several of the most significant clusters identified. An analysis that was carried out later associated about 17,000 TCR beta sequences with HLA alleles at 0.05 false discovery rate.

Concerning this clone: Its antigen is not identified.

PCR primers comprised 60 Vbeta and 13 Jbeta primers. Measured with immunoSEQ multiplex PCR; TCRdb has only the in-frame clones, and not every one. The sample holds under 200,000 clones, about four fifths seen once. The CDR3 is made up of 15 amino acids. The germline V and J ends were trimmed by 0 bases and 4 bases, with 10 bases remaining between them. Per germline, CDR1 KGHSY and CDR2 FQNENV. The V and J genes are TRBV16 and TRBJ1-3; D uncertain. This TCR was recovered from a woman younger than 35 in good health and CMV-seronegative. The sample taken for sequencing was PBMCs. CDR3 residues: CASSQSAFEGNTIYF. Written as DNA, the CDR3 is TGTGCCAGCAGCCAATCGGCTTTCGAAGGAAACACCATATATTTT.